This TCR beta chain derives from a study of blood T cell repertoires in COVID-19. About the research overall: Acute-phase and convalescent COVID-19 samples originated in the United States, Italy and Spain. T cells, B-cell-depleted T cells, or PBMCs provided the cDNA or gDNA that served as material.

The CDR3 runs 14 residues. The germline V gene has CDR1 SNHLY and CDR2 FYNNEI. V lost 0 bases to trimming and J lost 7 bases, with 12 bases between them. Using immunoSEQ multiplex PCR, the repertoire was profiled, and TCRdb retains in-frame clones only, with some absent. The table has around 200,000 clones, around nine tenths seen once. This chain uses TRBV2 with TRBJ2-5, with D possibly matching TRBD2 (7 bases). The sample comprised peripheral blood. The TCR was taken from a man aged 60-69 years who had recovered from COVID-19. DNA of the CDR3: TGTGCCAGCAGTGAAGCGAGGGGGGGGGCGACCCAGTACTTC. Protein sequence: CASSEARGGATQYF.